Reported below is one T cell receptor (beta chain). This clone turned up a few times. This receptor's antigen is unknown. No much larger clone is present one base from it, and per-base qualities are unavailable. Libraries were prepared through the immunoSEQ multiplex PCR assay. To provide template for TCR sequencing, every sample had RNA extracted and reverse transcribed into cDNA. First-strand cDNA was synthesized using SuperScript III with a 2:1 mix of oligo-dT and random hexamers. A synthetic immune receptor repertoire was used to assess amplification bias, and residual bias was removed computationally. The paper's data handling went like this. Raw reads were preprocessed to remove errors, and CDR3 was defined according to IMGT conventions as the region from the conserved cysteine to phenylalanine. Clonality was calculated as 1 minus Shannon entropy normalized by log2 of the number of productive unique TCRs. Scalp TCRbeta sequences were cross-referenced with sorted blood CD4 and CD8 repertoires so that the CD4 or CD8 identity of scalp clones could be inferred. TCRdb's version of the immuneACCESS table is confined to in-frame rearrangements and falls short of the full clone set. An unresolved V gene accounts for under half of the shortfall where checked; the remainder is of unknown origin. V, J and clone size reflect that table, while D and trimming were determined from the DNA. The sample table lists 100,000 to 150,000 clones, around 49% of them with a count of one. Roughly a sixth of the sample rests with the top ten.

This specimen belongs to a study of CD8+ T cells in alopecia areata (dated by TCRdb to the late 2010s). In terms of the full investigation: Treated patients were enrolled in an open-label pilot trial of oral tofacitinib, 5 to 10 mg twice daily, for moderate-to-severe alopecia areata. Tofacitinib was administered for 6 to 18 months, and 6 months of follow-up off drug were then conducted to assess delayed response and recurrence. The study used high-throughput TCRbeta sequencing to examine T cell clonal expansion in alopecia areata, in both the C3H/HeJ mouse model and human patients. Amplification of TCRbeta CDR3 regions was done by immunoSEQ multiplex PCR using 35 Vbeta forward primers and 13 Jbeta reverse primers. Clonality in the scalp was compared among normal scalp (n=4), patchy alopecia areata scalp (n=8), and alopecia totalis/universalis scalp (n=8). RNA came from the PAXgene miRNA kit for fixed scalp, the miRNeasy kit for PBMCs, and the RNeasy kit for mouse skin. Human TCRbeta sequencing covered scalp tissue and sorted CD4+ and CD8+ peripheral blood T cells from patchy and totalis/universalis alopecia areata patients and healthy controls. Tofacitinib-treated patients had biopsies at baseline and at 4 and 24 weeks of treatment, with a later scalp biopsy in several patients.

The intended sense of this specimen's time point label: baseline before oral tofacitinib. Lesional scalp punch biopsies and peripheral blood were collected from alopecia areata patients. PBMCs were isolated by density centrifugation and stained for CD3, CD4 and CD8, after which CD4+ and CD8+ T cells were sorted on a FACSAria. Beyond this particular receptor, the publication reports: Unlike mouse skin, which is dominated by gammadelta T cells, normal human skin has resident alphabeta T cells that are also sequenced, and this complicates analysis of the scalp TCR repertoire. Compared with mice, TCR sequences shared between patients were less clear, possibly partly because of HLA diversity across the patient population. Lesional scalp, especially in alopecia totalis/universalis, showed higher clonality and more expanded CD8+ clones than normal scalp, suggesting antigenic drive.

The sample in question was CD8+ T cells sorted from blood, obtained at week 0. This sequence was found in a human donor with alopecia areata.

This receptor has the CDR3 CASSFGRAPYNEQFF. The DNA is TGTGCCAGCAGCTTCGGCAGGGCTCCCTACAATGAGCAGTTCTTC. The sequence joins TRBV7-3 to TRBJ2-1; matching of 5 bases hints at TRBD1 as the D gene. V is reduced by 3 bases and J by 2 bases, leaving a spacing of 11 bases between them. Inclusive of the bounding cysteine and phenylalanine, the CDR3 is 15 residues long. The entry retains the CDR3 DNA only, 45 bases that are in frame from base 1. CDR1 and CDR2, per the germline V gene, are SGHTA and FQGTGA.